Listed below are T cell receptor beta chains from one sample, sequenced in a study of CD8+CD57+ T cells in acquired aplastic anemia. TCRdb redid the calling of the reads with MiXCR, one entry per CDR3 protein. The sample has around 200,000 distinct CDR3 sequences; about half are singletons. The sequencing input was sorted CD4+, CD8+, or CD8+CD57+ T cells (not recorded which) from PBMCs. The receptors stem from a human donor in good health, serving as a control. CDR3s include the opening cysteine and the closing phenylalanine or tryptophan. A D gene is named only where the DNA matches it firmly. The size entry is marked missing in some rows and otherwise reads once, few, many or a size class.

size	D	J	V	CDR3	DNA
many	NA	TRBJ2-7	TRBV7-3	CASRPKGHSRSYEQYF	TGTGCCAGCAGGCCGAAGGGGCACAGTCGTTCCTACGAGCAGTACTTC
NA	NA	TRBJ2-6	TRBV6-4	CASSGKGTGANVLTF	TGTGCCAGCAGTGGAAAAGGGACCGGGGCCAACGTCCTGACTTTC
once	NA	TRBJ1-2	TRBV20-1	CSASLGAGRGSYGYTF	TGCAGTGCTAGCTTGGGGGCGGGAAGGGGGTCCTATGGCTACACCTTC
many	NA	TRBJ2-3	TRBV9	CASSARGPGTDTQYF	TGTGCCAGCAGCGCTCGGGGACCCGGCACAGATACGCAGTATTTT
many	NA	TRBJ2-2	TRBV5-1	CASERENTGELFF	TGCGCCAGCGAGAGGGAAAATACCGGGGAGCTGTTTTTT
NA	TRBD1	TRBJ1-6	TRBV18	CASSPGQGGRPLHF	TGTGCCAGCTCACCGGGACAGGGCGGCAGGCCCCTCCACTTT
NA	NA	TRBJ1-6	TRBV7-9	CASSRTTGRFSYNSPLHF	TGTGCCAGCAGCCGGACCACAGGGAGGTTCTCCTATAATTCACCCCTCCACTTT
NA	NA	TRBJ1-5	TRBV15	CATSRTLGGGNQPQHF	TGTGCCACCAGCAGAACCCTTGGGGGGGGCAATCAGCCCCAGCATTTT
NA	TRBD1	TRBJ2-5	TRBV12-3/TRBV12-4	CASSSIRQGAAWQETQYF	TGTGCCAGCAGCTCCATAAGACAGGGGGCGGCGTGGCAAGAGACCCAGTACTTC
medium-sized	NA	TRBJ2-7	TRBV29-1	CSVGSLASYEQYF	TGCAGCGTCGGAAGTTTGGCCTCCTACGAGCAGTACTTC
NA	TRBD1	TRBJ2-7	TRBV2	CASSWDRGYTYSEQYF	TGTGCCAGCAGTTGGGACAGGGGATACACCTATTCTGAGCAGTACTTC
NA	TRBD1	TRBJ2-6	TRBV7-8	CASSRDRGGASSGANVLTF	TGTGCCAGCAGCCGGGACAGGGGGGGGGCAAGCTCTGGGGCCAACGTCCTGACTTTC
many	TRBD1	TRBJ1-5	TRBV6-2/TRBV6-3	CASTTRRTGRPQHF	TGTGCCAGCACCACACGGCGGACAGGACGGCCCCAGCATTTT
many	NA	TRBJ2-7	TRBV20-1	CSARIEYEQYF	TGCAGTGCCAGGATAGAGTACGAGCAGTACTTC
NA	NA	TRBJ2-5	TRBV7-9	CASSPGGGGETQYF	TGTGCCAGCAGCCCAGGGGGGGGCGGGGAGACCCAGTACTTC
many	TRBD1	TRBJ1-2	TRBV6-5	CASSYTGEKGGYTF	TGTGCCAGCAGTTACACAGGGGAAAAGGGTGGCTACACCTTC
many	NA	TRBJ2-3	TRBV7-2	CASSLEVISSTDTQYF	TGTGCCAGCAGCTTAGAGGTGATTTCTAGCACAGATACGCAGTATTTT
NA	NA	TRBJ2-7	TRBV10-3	CAISVGDTYERYF	TGTGCCATCAGTGTCGGGGATACATACGAGCGGTACTTC
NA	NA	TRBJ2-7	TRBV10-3	CAISEQGPSSYEQYF	TGTGCCATCAGTGAACAGGGCCCCAGCTCCTACGAGCAGTACTTC
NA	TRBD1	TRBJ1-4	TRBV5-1	CASSSGTANEKLFF	TGCGCCAGCAGCTCTGGGACAGCAAATGAAAAACTGTTTTTT
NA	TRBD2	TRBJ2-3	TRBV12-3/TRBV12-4	CASSSGTSGTDTQYF	TGTGCCAGCAGTTCCGGGACTAGCGGCACAGATACGCAGTATTTT
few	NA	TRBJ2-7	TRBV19	CASSIAQSYEQYF	TGTGCCAGTAGTATTGCACAGTCCTACGAGCAGTACTTC
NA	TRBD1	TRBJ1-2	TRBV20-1	CSARDRTGGGYTF	TGCAGTGCTAGAGATCGGACAGGGGGGGGCTACACCTTC
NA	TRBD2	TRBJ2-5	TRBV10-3	CAISGAGEETQYF	TGTGCCATCAGTGGAGCGGGGGAAGAGACCCAGTACTTC
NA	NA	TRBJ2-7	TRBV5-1	CASSPGDLSLDEQYF	TGCGCCAGCAGCCCGGGGGACTTATCGTTGGACGAGCAGTACTTC
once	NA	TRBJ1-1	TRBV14	CASSPPRETMNTEAFF	TGTGCCAGCAGCCCCCCCCGGGAGACGATGAACACTGAAGCTTTCTTT
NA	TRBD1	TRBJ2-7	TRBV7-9	CASSFTGGPSYEQYF	TGTGCCAGCAGCTTCACAGGGGGCCCCTCCTACGAGCAGTACTTC
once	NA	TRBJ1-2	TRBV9	CASSGRGESWGYGYTF	TGTGCCAGCAGCGGACGGGGCGAAAGCTGGGGTTATGGCTACACCTTC
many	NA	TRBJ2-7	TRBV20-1	CSAREGGRNEQYF	TGCAGTGCTAGAGAGGGTGGGAGGAACGAGCAGTACTTC